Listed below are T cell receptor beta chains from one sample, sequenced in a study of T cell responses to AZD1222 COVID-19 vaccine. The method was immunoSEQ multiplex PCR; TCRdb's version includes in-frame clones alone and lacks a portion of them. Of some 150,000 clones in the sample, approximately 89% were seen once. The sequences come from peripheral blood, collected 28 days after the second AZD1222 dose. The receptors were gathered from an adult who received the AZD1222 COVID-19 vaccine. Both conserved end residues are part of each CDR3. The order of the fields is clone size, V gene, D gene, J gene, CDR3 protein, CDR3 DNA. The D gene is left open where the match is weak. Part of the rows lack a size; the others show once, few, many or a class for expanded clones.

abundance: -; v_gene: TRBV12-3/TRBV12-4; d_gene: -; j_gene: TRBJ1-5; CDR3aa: CASSGASNQPQHF; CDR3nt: TGTGCCAGCAGCGGGGCCAGCAATCAGCCCCAGCATTTT
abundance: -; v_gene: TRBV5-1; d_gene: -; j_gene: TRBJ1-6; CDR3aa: CASRSTGSNNSPLHF; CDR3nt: TGCGCCAGCAGATCAACAGGGTCCAATAATTCACCCCTCCACTTT
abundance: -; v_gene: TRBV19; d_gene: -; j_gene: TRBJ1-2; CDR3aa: CASTMEGRWDYGYTF; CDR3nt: TGTGCCAGTACTATGGAGGGTCGATGGGACTATGGCTACACCTTC
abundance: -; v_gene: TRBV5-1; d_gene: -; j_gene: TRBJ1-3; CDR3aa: CASSPRTVTSGNTIYF; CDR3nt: TGCGCCAGCAGCCCGCGGACGGTTACCTCTGGAAACACCATATATTTT
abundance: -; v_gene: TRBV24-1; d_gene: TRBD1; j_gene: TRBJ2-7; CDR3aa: CATSISGTGNEQYF; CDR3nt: TGTGCCACCAGCATATCCGGGACAGGAAACGAGCAGTACTTC
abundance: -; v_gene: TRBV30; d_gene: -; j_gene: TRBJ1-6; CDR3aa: CAWSVTGAYNSPLHF; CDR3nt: TGTGCCTGGAGTGTAACCGGCGCCTATAATTCACCCCTCCACTTT
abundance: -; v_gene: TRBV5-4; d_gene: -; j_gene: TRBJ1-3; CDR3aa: CASSRTGSNFEASGNTIYF; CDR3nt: TGTGCCAGCAGCAGAACCGGGAGCAACTTTGAGGCCTCTGGAAACACCATATATTTT
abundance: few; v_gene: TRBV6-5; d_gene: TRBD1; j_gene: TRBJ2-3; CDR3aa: CATRQGVTDTQYF; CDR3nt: TGTGCCACCCGACAGGGGGTCACAGATACGCAGTATTTT
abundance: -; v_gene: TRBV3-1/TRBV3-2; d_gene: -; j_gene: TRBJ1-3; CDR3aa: CASSQGGWGFSGNTIYF; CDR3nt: TGTGCCAGCAGCCAAGGAGGGTGGGGCTTCTCTGGAAACACCATATATTTT
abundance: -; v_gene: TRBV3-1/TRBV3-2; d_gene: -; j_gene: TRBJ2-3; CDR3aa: CASSQGSKLLTDTQYF; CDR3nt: TGTGCCAGCAGCCAAGGTTCGAAGTTACTAACAGATACGCAGTATTTT
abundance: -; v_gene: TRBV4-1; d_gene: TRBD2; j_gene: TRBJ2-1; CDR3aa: CASSQESYLAGFSNEQFF; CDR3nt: TGCGCCAGCAGCCAAGAGAGCTACCTAGCGGGATTCTCCAATGAGCAGTTCTTC
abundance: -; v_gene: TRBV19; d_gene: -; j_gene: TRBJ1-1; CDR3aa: CASSIRQGNTEAFF; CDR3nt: TGTGCCAGTAGTATCCGCCAGGGGAACACTGAAGCTTTCTTT
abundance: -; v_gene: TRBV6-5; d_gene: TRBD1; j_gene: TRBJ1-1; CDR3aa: CASSRRDSNTEAFF; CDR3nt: TGTGCCAGCAGTCGCCGGGACAGTAACACTGAAGCTTTCTTT
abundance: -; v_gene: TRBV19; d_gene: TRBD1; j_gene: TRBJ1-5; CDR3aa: CASSMYRGKIYSNQPQHF; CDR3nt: TGTGCCAGTAGTATGTACAGGGGAAAGATTTATAGCAATCAGCCCCAGCATTTT
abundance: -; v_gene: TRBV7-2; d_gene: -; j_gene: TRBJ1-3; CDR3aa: CASSLAWQTSSGNTIYF; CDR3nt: TGTGCCAGCAGCTTAGCGTGGCAGACGAGCTCTGGAAACACCATATATTTT
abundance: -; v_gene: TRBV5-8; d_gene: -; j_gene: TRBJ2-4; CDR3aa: CASSLERGGDIQYF; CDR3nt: TGTGCCAGCAGCTTGGAAAGGGGGGGTGACATTCAGTACTTC
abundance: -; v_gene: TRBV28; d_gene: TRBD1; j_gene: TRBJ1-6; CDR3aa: CASSFDRGFDSPLHF; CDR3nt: TGTGCCAGCAGTTTTGACAGGGGATTTGATTCACCCCTCCACTTT
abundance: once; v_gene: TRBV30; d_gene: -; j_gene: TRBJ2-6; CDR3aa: CAWTSPAGANVLTF; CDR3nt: TGTGCCTGGACTTCCCCCGCTGGGGCCAACGTCCTGACTTTC
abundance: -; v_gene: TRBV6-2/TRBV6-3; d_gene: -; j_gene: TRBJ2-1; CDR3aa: CASSSLGRTAPYNEQFF; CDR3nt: TGTGCCAGCAGCTCCCTCGGGCGGACAGCACCCTACAATGAGCAGTTCTTC
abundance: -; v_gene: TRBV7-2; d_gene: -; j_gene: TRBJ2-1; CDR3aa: CASRRRDGKGGVYEQFF; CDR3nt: TGTGCCAGCAGACGGAGAGACGGTAAAGGGGGTGTCTATGAGCAGTTCTTC
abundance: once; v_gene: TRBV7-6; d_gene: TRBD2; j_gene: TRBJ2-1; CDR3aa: CASSLVNPRYRGRDNEQFF; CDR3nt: TGTGCCAGCAGCTTAGTCAACCCGCGCTATCGCGGGAGAGATAATGAGCAGTTCTTC
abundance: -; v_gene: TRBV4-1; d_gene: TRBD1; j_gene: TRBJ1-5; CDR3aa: CASSQGAKGATVQPQHF; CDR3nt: TGCGCCAGCAGCCAAGGGGCAAAGGGGGCGACAGTCCAGCCCCAGCATTTT
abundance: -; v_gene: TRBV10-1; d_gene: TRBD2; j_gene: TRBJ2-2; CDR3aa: CASSESIELAGEGITGELFF; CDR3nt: TGCGCCAGCAGTGAGTCGATTGAACTAGCGGGAGAGGGGATTACCGGGGAGCTGTTTTTT
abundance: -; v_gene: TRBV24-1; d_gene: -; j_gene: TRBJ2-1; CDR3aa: CATSGYDSGYNEQFF; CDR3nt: TGTGCCACCAGTGGCTATGACTCAGGGTACAATGAGCAGTTCTTC